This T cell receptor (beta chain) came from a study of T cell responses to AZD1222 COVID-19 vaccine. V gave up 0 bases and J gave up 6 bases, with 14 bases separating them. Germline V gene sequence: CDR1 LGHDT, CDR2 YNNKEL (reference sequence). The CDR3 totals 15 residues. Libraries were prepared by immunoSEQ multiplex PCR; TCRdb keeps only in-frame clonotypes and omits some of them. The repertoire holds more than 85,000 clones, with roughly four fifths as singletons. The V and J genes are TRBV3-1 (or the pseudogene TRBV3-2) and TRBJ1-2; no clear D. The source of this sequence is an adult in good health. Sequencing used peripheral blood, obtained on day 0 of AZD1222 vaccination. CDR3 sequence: CASSQDTEQWDGYTF. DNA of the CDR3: TGTGCCAGCAGCCAAGATACGGAACAGTGGGATGGCTACACCTTC.